These 21 T cell receptor beta chains were sequenced from one sample in a study of blood T cell repertoires in COVID-19. Data came from immunoSEQ multiplex PCR; TCRdb stores just in-frame clones and leaves some out. The repertoire holds about 50,000 clones, about 92% seen once, with under 4.5% in the top ten. Specimen: peripheral blood. These receptors all come from a human donor in a cohort sampled during active COVID-19.

The rearrangement joins TRBV7-3 to TRBJ1-2, with 8 bases that match TRBD1. Germline loops: CDR1 SGHTA, CDR2 FQGTGA. Trimming took 5 bases from V and 4 from J; bases not matched to a gene: 12. This CDR3 contains 16 residues. CDR3 sequence: CASSPGPRGQGYGYTF. In DNA, the CDR3 is TGTGCCAGCAGCCCAGGACCCAGGGGGCAGGGCTATGGCTACACCTTC.

This sequence joins TRBV19 and TRBJ1-6; D not resolved. CDR3 size: 13 residues. V was pared by 6 bases and J by 10 bases, with 13 bases between. Germline CDR1 and CDR2: LNHDA and SQIVND (reference sequence). The CDR3 coding sequence is TGTGCCAGTAGACCCGTTGAGGGCTCACCCCTCCACTTT. Its translation is CASRPVEGSPLHF.

The chain employs TRBV24-1 and TRBJ1-2, with D possibly TRBD1 on 5 matching bases. The CDR3 length is 13 residues. Germline CDR1 is KGHDR and CDR2 is SFDVKD. Trimming pared 2 bases from V and 4 bases from J, leaving 7 bases between. DNA for the CDR3: TGTGCCACCAGTGATTGGGGCGGCTATGGCTACACCTTC. Translation gives CATSDWGGYGYTF.

This chain connects TRBV18 to TRBJ2-7; 7 bases match TRBD1. The germline CDR1 and CDR2 sequences are KGHSH and LQKENI. CDR3 length: 14 residues. Germline trimming cut 2 bases from V and 9 bases from J; bases unmatched to any gene: 10. The CDR3 nucleotides read TGTGCCAGCTCACCAAGTGACAGGGCTATCGCGCAGTACTTC. Encoded protein: CASSPSDRAIAQYF. The whole variable domain, remainder taken from reference TRBV18 and TRBJ2-7, is NAGVMQNPRHLVRRRGQEARLRCSPMKGHSHVYWYRQLPEEGLKFMVYLQKENIIDESGMPKERFSAEFPKEGPSILRIQQVVRGDSAAYFCASSPSDRAIAQYFGPGTRLTVT.

The chain uses TRBV2 and TRBJ2-7; the D gene is possibly TRBD2 (5 bases). From germline, CDR1 is SNHLY and CDR2 FYNNEI. V lost 9 bases, J lost 4 bases, and 37 bases lay in between. The CDR3 totals 20 residues. Here the CDR3 DNA reads TGTGCCAGTTACTTGGTCCTTAGCGACCCATCAGAGGCCTGGGAGTACGAGCAGTACTTC. This gives the protein CASYLVLSDPSEAWEYEQYF.

V usage is TRBV4-1 and J usage is TRBJ1-5; D uncertain. The CDR3 is 14 residues long. Trimming stripped 5 bases from V and 5 bases from J, with 13 bases between. Germline assignment: CDR1 MGHRA and CDR2 YSYEKL. The CDR3 protein is CASSAGRLDQPQHF. The CDR3 DNA reads TGCGCCAGCAGCGCGGGGAGGTTGGATCAGCCCCAGCATTTT.

The rearrangement uses TRBV18 and TRBJ2-7; TRBD1 matches 7 bases. Germline V gene lookup returns CDR1 KGHSH and CDR2 LQKENI. There are 14 residues in the CDR3. V lost 3 bases and J lost 6; bases outside the gene matches: 8. The CDR3 sequence is CASSPRQGPGEQYF. CDR3 nucleotide sequence: TGTGCCAGCTCACCCAGACAGGGCCCTGGCGAGCAGTACTTC.

The V gene is TRBV19, the J gene TRBJ1-4; 7 positions match TRBD1. Germline V gene data show CDR1 as LNHDA and CDR2 as SQIVND (reference sequence). The CDR3 sequence is 15 residues long. Trimming removed 4 bases from V and 5 bases from J; junction bases left unmatched: 7. The DNA for the CDR3 is TGTGCCAGTAGTACCCGGACAGGTGTAAATGAAAAACTGTTTTTT. Translated: CASSTRTGVNEKLFF.

The V gene is TRBV7-3, the J gene TRBJ2-1; D possibly corresponds to TRBD2 (6 bases). CDR3 size: 17 residues. The V end lost 1 base, the J end lost 0 bases, and 13 bases lay between the germline ends. Germline values: CDR1 SGHTA, CDR2 FQGTGA. The CDR3 nucleotides read TGTGCCAGCAGCTTAAGTGGCGGGGCCAGCTCCTACAATGAGCAGTTCTTC. This sequence encodes CASSLSGGASSYNEQFF.

The chain uses TRBV3-1 (or the pseudogene TRBV3-2) and TRBJ2-7; 7 bases match TRBD2. Germline V lookup: CDR1 LGHDT, CDR2 YNNKEL (reference sequence). V was clipped by 1 base and J by 6 bases; unmatched bases: 6. The CDR3 consists of 14 residues. The CDR3 sequence is CASSQGALAAEQYV. The CDR3 DNA sequence: TGTGCCAGCAGCCAAGGGGCTCTAGCGGCCGAGCAGTACGTC.

J is TRBJ1-2 and V is TRBV7-9, with D perhaps TRBD1 (6 bases). The CDR3 sequence is 15 residues long. V gave up 2 bases and J gave up 6 bases, with 16 bases separating them. From germline, CDR1 is SEHNR and CDR2 FQNEAQ (reference sequence). The DNA for the CDR3 is TGTGCCAGCAGCTTACCAGGGGCAACCTTCGATGGCTACACCTTC. It encodes CASSLPGATFDGYTF.

The V gene is TRBV27, the J gene TRBJ2-1; 8 nucleotides agree with TRBD1. Germline V lookup: CDR1 MNHEY, CDR2 SMNVEV (reference sequence). This CDR3 contains 12 residues. The ends lost 3 bases at V and 14 bases at J; junction bases unmatched: 6. The CDR3 protein is CASSFNQGAEFF. Here the CDR3 DNA reads TGTGCCAGCAGTTTCAATCAGGGGGCTGAGTTCTTC.

The chain couples TRBV12-3 or TRBV12-4 to TRBJ1-5; D is unresolved. V was shortened by 3 bases and J by 11 bases, with 11 bases between the two germline ends. The CDR3 length is 12 residues. The CDR3 region has the DNA TGTGCCAGCAGTTTGTGGCAGTTGACCCAGCATTTT. Residues: CASSLWQLTQHF.

The chain recombines TRBV6-5 with TRBJ2-3, with 7 bases that match TRBD1. The CDR3 runs 15 residues. V lost 6 bases and J lost 2; bases outside the gene matches: 8. Per germline, CDR1 MNHEY and CDR2 SVGAGI. The CDR3 DNA reads TGTGCCAGCAGGCCACAGGGGCCGATCACAGATACGCAGTATTTT. Translation: CASRPQGPITDTQYF.

J is TRBJ2-7 and V is TRBV28; D is uncertain. V dropped 6 bases and J dropped 6 bases, with 15 bases sitting between them. Germline V gene sequence: CDR1 MDHEN, CDR2 SYDVKM. The CDR3 has 13 amino acids. DNA for the CDR3: TGTGCCAGCAGCGCTCCGGTGCCCGTCGAGCAGTACTTC. Translating gives CASSAPVPVEQYF. Full variable domain (rest looked up from reference TRBV28 and TRBJ2-7): DVKVTQSSRYLVKRTGEKVFLECVQDMDHENMFWYRQDPGLGLRLIYFSYDVKMKEKGDIPEGYSVSREKKERFSLILESASTNQTSMYLCASSAPVPVEQYFGPGTRLTVT.

The J gene is TRBJ2-3, the V gene TRBV27; 11 positions match TRBD2. V was clipped by 3 bases and J by 1 base; unmatched bases: 6. Germline values: CDR1 MNHEY, CDR2 SMNVEV (reference sequence). The CDR3 runs 17 residues. CDR3 nucleotide sequence: TGTGCCAGCAGTTTCCTAGCGGGAGGTAGTCGCACAGATACGCAGTATTTT. Protein product: CASSFLAGGSRTDTQYF.

J is TRBJ2-7 and V is TRBV28; maybe TRBD2 (7 bases). The germline V and J ends were trimmed by 4 bases and 3 bases, with 13 bases remaining between them. Germline loops: CDR1 MDHEN, CDR2 SYDVKM. The CDR3 contains 14 residues. The CDR3 DNA is TGTGCCAGCAGTTGGAGGGGGGGGTACTACGAGCAGTACTTC. As protein: CASSWRGGYYEQYF.

The count of this clone is one. The V gene is TRBV27, the J gene TRBJ2-2; the match to TRBD2 covers 10 bases. Germline-derived CDR1 and CDR2 are MNHEY and SMNVEV (reference sequence). The CDR3 sequence is 16 residues long. With 3 bases clipped from V and 4 bases from J, the junction kept 5 bases outside the gene matches. This CDR3 reads CASSFQSGRVTGELFF. In DNA, the CDR3 is TGTGCCAGCAGTTTTCAAAGCGGGAGGGTCACCGGGGAGCTGTTTTTT.

The V gene is TRBV27, the J gene TRBJ1-1; perhaps TRBD1 as D (5 bases). There are 14 residues in the CDR3. Trimming took 6 bases from V and 1 from J, leaving 12 bases between them. The germline V gene encodes CDR1 MNHEY and CDR2 SMNVEV (reference sequence). This CDR3 is CASSPQGANTEAFF. CDR3 nucleotide sequence: TGTGCCAGCAGCCCACAAGGGGCGAACACTGAAGCTTTCTTT.

The chain couples TRBV28 to TRBJ1-3; TRBD1 matches at 7 bases. The germline V gene encodes CDR1 MDHEN and CDR2 SYDVKM. The J segment lost 2 bases and the V segment lost 3 bases, leaving 7 bases of the junction unmatched. The length of the CDR3 is 16 residues. The CDR3 region has the DNA TGTGCCAGCAGTTTCCGCGAGGGGGCGCCTGGAAACACCATATATTTT. Its protein product is CASSFREGAPGNTIYF.

V and J are TRBV24-1 and TRBJ1-5, with D possibly being TRBD1 (5 bases). Germline V lookup: CDR1 KGHDR, CDR2 SFDVKD. CDR3 length: 13 amino acids. Trimming left V 6 bases short and J 6 bases short, with 11 bases between. The CDR3, as DNA: TGTGCCACCAGTCCCAGGGACTCTCAGCCCCAGCATTTT. Translating gives CATSPRDSQPQHF.